A single sample is the source of the 11 T cell receptor beta chains below, sequenced in a study of identical twins. TCRdb redid the calling of the 5' RACE reads with MiXCR, one entry per CDR3 protein. The table records roughly 350,000 distinct CDR3 sequences, 10% to 15% of them present only once. This same sample was also taken into another study, of yellow fever vaccine responses in identical twins.

The sequencing input was CD8+ T cells sorted from blood. The receptors originated from a woman aged 18-29 years in good health.

The J gene is TRBJ1-4, the V gene TRBV7-6; D gene ambiguous. CDR3 length: 14 residues. The germline V gene has CDR1 SGHVS and CDR2 FNYEAQ. Trimming cost V 1 base and J 5 bases, with 8 bases left between them. The CDR3 loop is CASSLGSQNEKLFF. Here the CDR3 DNA reads TGTGCCAGCAGCTTAGGGTCACAGAATGAAAAACTGTTTTTT. Full variable domain (remainder filled in from reference TRBV7-6 and TRBJ1-4): GAGVSQSPRYKVTKRGQDVALRCDPISGHVSLYWYRQALGQGPEFLTYFNYEAQQDKSGLPNDRFSAERPEGSISTLTIQRTEQRDSAMYRCASSLGSQNEKLFFGSGTQLSVL.

The sample holds a few counts of this clonotype. The rearrangement uses TRBV24-1 and TRBJ2-7; TRBD1 agrees at 9 bases. The V gene end was trimmed by 5 bases and the J gene end by 4 bases; junction bases not matched to a gene: 5. CDR1 KGHDR and CDR2 SFDVKD come from the germline V gene. CDR3 length: 14 residues. CDR3 residues: CATSAPGQGYEQYF. The CDR3 nucleotides are TGTGCCACCAGTGCCCCGGGACAGGGATACGAGCAGTACTTC.

The rearrangement joins TRBV20-1 to TRBJ1-2, with D unclear. The CDR3 contains 12 residues. Trimming took 0 bases from V and 12 from J, leaving 14 bases between them. The germline V gene encodes CDR1 DFQATT and CDR2 SNEGSKA (reference sequence). The chain's CDR3 is CSARESEVRDTF. The CDR3 DNA reads as TGCAGTGCTAGAGAGAGCGAGGTGAGGGACACCTTC.

This clonotype occurred a few times. V gene TRBV7-9 combines with J gene TRBJ1-5, with 8 bases aligning to TRBD1. CDR1 is SEHNR, CDR2 FQNEAQ, per germline (reference sequence). J was trimmed by 5 bases and V by 5 bases; bases with no gene match: 11. CDR3 size: 16 residues. The CDR3 region has the DNA TGTGCCAGCAGCGGGGGAGGGACAGGCTGGGATCAGCCCCAGCATTTT. Protein: CASSGGGTGWDQPQHF.

This clonotype was recorded a few times. The V and J genes are TRBV6-2 or TRBV6-3 and TRBJ2-1; 13 nucleotides line up with TRBD2. Germline loops: CDR1 MNHEY, CDR2 SVGEGT. The trim removed 0 bases at V and 3 bases at J, leaving 11 bases unmatched. The CDR3 covers 20 residues. The CDR3 DNA is TGTGCCAGCAGTTACTCGATGGGACTAGCGGGACCGGTTGACTACAATGAGCAGTTCTTC. It translates to CASSYSMGLAGPVDYNEQFF.

V gene TRBV15 combines with J gene TRBJ2-3; the match to TRBD2 covers 8 bases. V lost 3 bases and J lost 2; bases outside the gene matches: 4. Germline loops: CDR1 LNHNV, CDR2 YYDKDF (reference sequence). The CDR3 length is 15 residues. The CDR3 nucleotides read TGTGCCACCAGCAGGACTAGCGAGTACACAGATACGCAGTATTTT. Its translation is CATSRTSEYTDTQYF.

This clonotype was observed a handful of times. The genes are TRBV9 and TRBJ1-2; D gene unclear. Trimming pared 8 bases from V and 4 bases from J, leaving 6 bases between. From germline, CDR1 is SGDLS and CDR2 YYNGEE. CDR3 length equals 10 residues. CDR3 sequence (DNA): TGTGCCAGTTGGGGCTATGGCTACACCTTC. As protein: CASWGYGYTF. Drawing the rest from reference TRBV9 and TRBJ1-2, the complete variable domain is DSGVTQTPKHLITATGQRVTLRCSPRSGDLSVYWYQQSLDQGLQFLIQYYNGEERAKGNILERFSAQQFPDLHSELNLSSLELGDSALYFCASWGYGYTFGSGTRLTVV.

This clonotype has only a few counts. This chain joins TRBV15 and TRBJ2-2, with a weak D call TRBD1 (5 bases). The germline V gene has CDR1 LNHNV and CDR2 YYDKDF (reference sequence). V was pared by 0 bases and J by 2 bases, with 7 bases between. This CDR3 is 15 amino acids long. CDR3 sequence (DNA): TGTGCCACCAGCAGAGACAGGGCTAACACCGGGGAGCTGTTTTTT. Translation gives CATSRDRANTGELFF.

The chain recombines TRBV7-9 with TRBJ1-2, with D uncertain. In germline, CDR1 is SEHNR, CDR2 FQNEAQ (reference sequence). The V end lost 1 base, the J end lost 0 bases, and 6 bases lay between the germline ends. The CDR3 length is 14 residues. CDR3 sequence reads: CASSLEGANYGYTF. CDR3 nucleotide sequence: TGTGCCAGCAGCTTAGAAGGAGCTAACTATGGCTACACCTTC.

This clonotype was seen repeatedly, ten times or more. The rearrangement uses TRBV9 and TRBJ2-5, with D unclear. The CDR3 totals 12 residues. Germline-derived CDR1 and CDR2 are SGDLS and YYNGEE. The ends were cut back, 2 bases at V and 5 bases at J, with 7 bases in the middle. The CDR3 protein is CASSVLGETQYF. The CDR3 coding sequence is TGTGCCAGCAGCGTCCTCGGGGAGACCCAGTACTTC.

The table lists this clonotype with a few counts. The genes are TRBV7-8 and TRBJ2-3, with D perhaps matching TRBD2 (5 bases). Trimming stripped 5 bases from V and 1 base from J, with 10 bases between. Germline CDR1 and CDR2: SGHVS and FQNEAQ. This CDR3 comprises 14 residues. The chain's CDR3 is CASSRGAGTDTQYF. CDR3 nucleotides: TGTGCCAGCAGCCGTGGAGCGGGCACAGATACGCAGTATTTT.